The rows below give T cell receptor beta chains drawn from one sample of a study of T cells after yellow fever vaccination. Each CDR3 protein gets one entry after TCRdb re-called the 5' RACE reads with MiXCR. This repertoire shows 250,000 or so distinct CDR3 sequences, 5.5% to 8.5% found once; its top ten account for more than 1%. Sequences were derived from CD4+ T cells sorted from PBMCs, sampled on the day of the yellow fever booster vaccination. The receptors here all came from a man aged 25-40 years who received the YFV17D yellow fever vaccine. The CDR3 runs from the conserved cysteine through the conserved F or W. D genes are given only for firm matches. Not all rows give a size; the values are once, few, many and, for expanded clones, a class.

d_call | j_call | clone_size | v_call | cdr3_aa | cdr3_nt
TRBD2 | TRBJ2-5 | NA | TRBV9 | CASSAIAGVQETQYF | TGTGCCAGCAGCGCAATAGCGGGAGTCCAAGAGACCCAGTACTTC
NA | TRBJ1-5 | few | TRBV10-2 | CASSAFGGKGESPQHF | TGCGCCAGCAGTGCCTTTGGGGGCAAGGGGGAATCGCCCCAGCATTTT
NA | TRBJ2-7 | many | TRBV27 | CASAARSSSYEQYF | TGTGCCAGCGCCGCCAGGTCAAGCTCCTACGAGCAGTACTTC
NA | TRBJ2-6 | many | TRBV7-9 | CASSPTTGANVLTF | TGTGCCAGCAGCCCCACTACTGGGGCCAACGTCCTGACTTTC
NA | TRBJ2-5 | NA | TRBV5-1 | CASSSMGRARETQYF | TGCGCCAGCAGCTCAATGGGGCGGGCGCGAGAGACCCAGTACTTC
NA | TRBJ2-5 | few | TRBV7-2 | CASSLGRAETQYF | TGTGCCAGCAGCTTGGGCCGGGCAGAGACCCAGTACTTC
TRBD1 | TRBJ2-1 | few | TRBV5-4 | CASSLETGRYNEQFF | TGTGCCAGCAGCTTGGAGACAGGGCGCTACAATGAGCAGTTCTTC
TRBD2 | TRBJ2-4 | many | TRBV7-2 | CASSQTSGGGTKNIQYF | TGTGCCAGCAGCCAGACTAGCGGGGGGGGAACCAAAAACATTCAGTACTTC
NA | TRBJ2-3 | many | TRBV2 | CASSDGLAPWTQYF | TGTGCCAGCAGTGATGGGCTAGCCCCCTGGACGCAGTATTTT
TRBD2 | TRBJ2-1 | NA | TRBV5-6 | CASSVGTSVYNEQFF | TGTGCCAGCAGCGTCGGGACTAGCGTCTACAATGAGCAGTTCTTC
NA | TRBJ1-3 | few | TRBV7-9 | CASSLAKTGVGNTIYF | TGTGCCAGCAGCTTAGCCAAAACCGGCGTAGGAAACACCATATATTTT
NA | TRBJ2-1 | few | TRBV5-1 | CASIEGGQSEQFF | TGCGCCAGCATCGAGGGCGGCCAGTCGGAGCAGTTCTTC
NA | TRBJ1-1 | once | TRBV25-1 | CASSLQGVRGTAAFF | TGTGCCAGCAGTCTTCAGGGTGTAAGGGGCACTGCAGCTTTCTTT
NA | TRBJ2-2 | NA | TRBV20-1 | CSARTHLGTGELFF | TGCAGTGCTAGGACACACCTGGGTACCGGGGAGCTGTTTTTT
TRBD2 | TRBJ2-5 | many | TRBV28 | CASSSGTSGTETQYF | TGTGCCAGCAGCTCCGGGACTAGCGGGACAGAGACCCAGTACTTC
TRBD2 | TRBJ2-7 | NA | TRBV12-3/TRBV12-4 | CASGTSGTSYEQYF | TGTGCCAGCGGTACTAGCGGGACCTCCTACGAGCAGTACTTC
TRBD2 | TRBJ2-2 | many | TRBV7-2 | CASSFPGTSGNTGELFF | TGTGCCAGCAGCTTCCCCGGGACTAGCGGCAACACCGGGGAGCTGTTTTTT
NA | TRBJ2-3 | NA | TRBV7-2 | CASSLFRSTDTQYF | TGTGCCAGCAGCTTATTTCGGAGCACAGATACGCAGTATTTT
NA | TRBJ2-7 | NA | TRBV7-2 | CASSLGPKGEQYF | TGTGCCAGCAGCTTAGGGCCCAAGGGCGAGCAGTACTTC
TRBD2 | TRBJ2-1 | few | TRBV28 | CASPPTGTSGNNEQFF | TGTGCCAGCCCACCCACCGGGACTAGCGGGAACAATGAGCAGTTCTTC
NA | TRBJ2-1 | many | TRBV4-2 | CASSQAGSPQFF | TGTGCCAGCAGCCAGGCGGGAAGCCCGCAGTTCTTC
TRBD1 | TRBJ2-2 | few | TRBV5-4 | CASSFSLDRGPGELFF | TGTGCCAGCAGCTTTTCCTTGGACAGGGGTCCCGGGGAGCTGTTTTTT
TRBD1 | TRBJ2-7 | NA | TRBV4-3 | CASSQGQGQGSSYEQYF | TGCGCCAGCAGCCAAGGTCAGGGACAGGGGAGCTCCTACGAGCAGTACTTC
NA | TRBJ2-3 | many | TRBV12-1 | CASSFDEDTQYF | TGTGCCAGCAGCTTTGATGAAGATACGCAGTATTTT
TRBD1 | TRBJ2-5 | many | TRBV7-6 | CASSLGGTVGETQYF | TGTGCCAGCAGCTTAGGTGGGACAGTGGGGGAGACCCAGTACTTC
NA | TRBJ2-2 | many | TRBV6-5 | CASSYLGSTGELFF | TGTGCCAGCAGTTACCTAGGATCAACCGGGGAGCTGTTTTTT
NA | TRBJ2-1 | few | TRBV30 | CAWSSTSAQEQFF | TGTGCCTGGAGTTCGACTAGTGCCCAAGAGCAGTTCTTC
NA | TRBJ2-6 | many | TRBV19 | CASFTPGANVLTF | TGTGCCAGCTTTACCCCTGGGGCCAACGTCCTGACTTTC
NA | TRBJ1-5 | NA | TRBV12-3/TRBV12-4 | CASSPGGKGNQPQHF | TGTGCCAGCAGTCCGGGTGGGAAGGGCAATCAGCCCCAGCATTTT
NA | TRBJ2-7 | NA | TRBV28 | CASTPSRAPYEQYF | TGTGCCAGCACCCCTTCGCGGGCTCCCTACGAGCAGTACTTC
NA | TRBJ2-1 | NA | TRBV6-1 | CASSEQSPIGSALGGEQFF | TGTGCCAGCAGTGAACAGTCCCCCATAGGAAGCGCTTTGGGAGGTGAGCAGTTCTTC
NA | TRBJ2-7 | few | TRBV7-8 | CASSPRASPGQQYF | TGTGCCAGCAGCCCCAGAGCTAGCCCGGGTCAGCAGTACTTC
NA | TRBJ2-5 | many | TRBV12-3/TRBV12-4 | CASSTSKVETQYF | TGTGCCAGCAGTACCTCTAAAGTTGAGACCCAGTACTTC
TRBD2 | TRBJ2-3 | many | TRBV5-1 | CASSSGSGPSTDTQYF | TGCGCCAGCAGTAGCGGGAGCGGTCCTAGCACAGATACGCAGTATTTT
TRBD2 | TRBJ2-2 | many | TRBV7-2 | CASSFGGVTGELFF | TGTGCCAGCAGCTTTGGGGGGGTTACCGGGGAGCTGTTTTTT
NA | TRBJ2-3 | NA | TRBV5-1 | CASSLGRTTPPQDTQCF | TGCGCCAGCAGCTTGGGGCGGACGACTCCCCCTCAAGATACGCAGTGTTTT
TRBD1 | TRBJ2-1 | many | TRBV29-1 | CSLGTGEFIEQFF | TGCAGCCTCGGGACAGGGGAATTTATTGAGCAGTTCTTC
NA | TRBJ2-7 | NA | TRBV28 | CASSFDAGFNEQYF | TGTGCCAGCAGTTTCGACGCGGGCTTCAACGAGCAGTACTTC
NA | TRBJ2-1 | NA | TRBV10-3 | CAISSSGNYNEQFF | TGTGCCATCAGTTCCTCGGGGAACTACAATGAGCAGTTCTTC
TRBD2 | TRBJ2-7 | NA | TRBV27 | CASGLGSGRYEQYF | TGTGCCAGCGGCCTGGGGAGCGGGAGGTACGAGCAGTACTTC
NA | TRBJ2-7 | NA | TRBV12-3/TRBV12-4 | CASSLTRTEQYF | TGTGCCAGCAGCCTGACTAGAACCGAGCAGTACTTC
NA | TRBJ2-5 | NA | TRBV23-1 | CACSQQTGPDETQYF | TGTGCCTGCAGTCAGCAAACGGGCCCCGATGAGACCCAGTACTTC
NA | TRBJ2-7 | many | TRBV20-1 | CSARWSKQYEQYF | TGCAGTGCTAGATGGAGCAAACAGTACGAGCAGTACTTC
NA | TRBJ2-3 | many | TRBV28 | CASSRRVETDTQYF | TGTGCCAGCAGCAGGAGGGTAGAAACAGATACGCAGTATTTT
NA | TRBJ2-3 | many | TRBV20-1 | CSAEPYTDTQYF | TGCAGTGCAGAACCATATACAGATACGCAGTATTTT